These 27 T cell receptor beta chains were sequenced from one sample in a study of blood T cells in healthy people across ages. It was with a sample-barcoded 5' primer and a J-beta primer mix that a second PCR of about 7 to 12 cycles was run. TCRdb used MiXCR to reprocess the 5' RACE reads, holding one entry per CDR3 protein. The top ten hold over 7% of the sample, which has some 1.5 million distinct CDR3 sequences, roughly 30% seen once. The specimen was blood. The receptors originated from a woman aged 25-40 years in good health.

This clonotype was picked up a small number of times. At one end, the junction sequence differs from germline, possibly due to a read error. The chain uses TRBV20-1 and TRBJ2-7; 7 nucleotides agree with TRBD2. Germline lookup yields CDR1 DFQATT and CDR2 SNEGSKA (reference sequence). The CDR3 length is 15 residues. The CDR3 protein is CSAPFSGSFRDEQYF. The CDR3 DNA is TGTAGTGCGCCCTTTAGCGGGTCTTTCAGGGATGAGCAGTACTTC.

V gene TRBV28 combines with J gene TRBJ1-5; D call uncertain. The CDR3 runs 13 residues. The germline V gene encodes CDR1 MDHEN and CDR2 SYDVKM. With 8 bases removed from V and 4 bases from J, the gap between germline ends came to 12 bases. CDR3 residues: CASGKTLNQPQHF. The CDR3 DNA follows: TGTGCCAGCGGGAAAACGCTGAATCAGCCCCAGCATTTT.

CDR3 region: CASNARDRLASGRGQYF. CDR3 DNA: TGCGCCAGCAACGCTCGGGACAGGTTAGCCTCGGGAAGGGGGCAGTACTTC. The V gene is TRBV4-1, the J gene TRBJ2-5, with 8 bases aligning to TRBD1. Trimming at V came to 7 bases and at J to 11 bases, leaving 24 bases not matched to a gene. In germline, CDR1 is MGHRA, CDR2 YSYEKL. The CDR3 has 17 residues.

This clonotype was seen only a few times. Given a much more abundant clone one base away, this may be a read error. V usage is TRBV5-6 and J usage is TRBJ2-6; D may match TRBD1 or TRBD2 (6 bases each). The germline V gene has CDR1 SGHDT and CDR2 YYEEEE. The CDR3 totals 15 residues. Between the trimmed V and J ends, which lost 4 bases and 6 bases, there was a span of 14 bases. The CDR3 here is CASSEGGTEANVLTF. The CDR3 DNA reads TGTGCCAGCAGCGAGGGGGGAACTGAGGCCAACGTCCTGACTTTC.

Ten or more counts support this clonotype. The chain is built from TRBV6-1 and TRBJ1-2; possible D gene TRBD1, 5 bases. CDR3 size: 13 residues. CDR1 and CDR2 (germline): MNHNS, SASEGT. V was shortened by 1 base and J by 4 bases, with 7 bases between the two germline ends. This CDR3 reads CASSEGTLYGYTF. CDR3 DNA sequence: TGTGCCAGCAGTGAAGGGACACTCTATGGCTACACCTTC.

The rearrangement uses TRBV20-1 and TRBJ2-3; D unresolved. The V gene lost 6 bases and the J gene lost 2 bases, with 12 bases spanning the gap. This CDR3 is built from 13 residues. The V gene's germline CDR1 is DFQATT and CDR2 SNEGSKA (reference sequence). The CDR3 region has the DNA TGCAGTGCATCCTTCCCTAACACAGATACGCAGTATTTT. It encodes CSASFPNTDTQYF.

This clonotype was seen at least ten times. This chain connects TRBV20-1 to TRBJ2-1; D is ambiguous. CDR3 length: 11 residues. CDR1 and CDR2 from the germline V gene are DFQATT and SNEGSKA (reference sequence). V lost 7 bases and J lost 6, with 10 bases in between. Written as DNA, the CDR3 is TGCAGTGTTGACTCCCCCAATGAGCAGTTCTTC. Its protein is CSVDSPNEQFF.

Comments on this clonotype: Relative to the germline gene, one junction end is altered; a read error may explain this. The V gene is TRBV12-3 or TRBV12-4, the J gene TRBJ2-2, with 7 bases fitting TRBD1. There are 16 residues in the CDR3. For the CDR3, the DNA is TGTGCCGGCAGTTTCCGGGACAGTTCCAACACCGGGGAGCTGTTTTTT. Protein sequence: CAGSFRDSSNTGELFF.

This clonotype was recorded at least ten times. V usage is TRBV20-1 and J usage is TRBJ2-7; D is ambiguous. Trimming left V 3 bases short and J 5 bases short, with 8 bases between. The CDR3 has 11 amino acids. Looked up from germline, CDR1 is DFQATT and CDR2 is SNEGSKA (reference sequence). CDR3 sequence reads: CSASNGNEQYF. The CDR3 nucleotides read TGCAGTGCTAGTAATGGAAACGAGCAGTACTTC.

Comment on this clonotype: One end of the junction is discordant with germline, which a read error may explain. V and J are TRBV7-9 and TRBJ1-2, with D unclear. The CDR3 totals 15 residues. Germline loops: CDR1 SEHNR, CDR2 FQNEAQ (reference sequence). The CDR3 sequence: CASSSEWATVYGYTF. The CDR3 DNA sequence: TGCGCCAGCAGCTCCGAGTGGGCGACTGTCTATGGCTACACCTTC.

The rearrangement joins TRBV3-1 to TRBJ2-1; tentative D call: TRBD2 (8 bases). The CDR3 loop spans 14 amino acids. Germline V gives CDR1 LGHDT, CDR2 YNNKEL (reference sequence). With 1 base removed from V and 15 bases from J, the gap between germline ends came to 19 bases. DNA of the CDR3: TGTGCCAGCAGCCAAGCAGCGGGACAGCGGGGGCTGTTCTTC. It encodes CASSQAAGQRGLFF.

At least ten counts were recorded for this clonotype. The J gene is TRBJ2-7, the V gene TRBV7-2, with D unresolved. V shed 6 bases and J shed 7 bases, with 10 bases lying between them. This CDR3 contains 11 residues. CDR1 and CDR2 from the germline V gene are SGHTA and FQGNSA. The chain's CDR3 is CASSPSWEQYF. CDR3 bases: TGTGCCAGCAGTCCCTCTTGGGAGCAGTACTTC.

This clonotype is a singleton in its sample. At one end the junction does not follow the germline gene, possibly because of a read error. CDR3 sequence reads: CASSLTGTGLNNEQFF. CDR3 sequence (DNA): TGCGCCAGCAGTCTAACCGGGACAGGCCTAAACAATGAGCAGTTCTTC. This sequence joins TRBV12-3 or TRBV12-4 and TRBJ2-1; 8 bases fit TRBD1. CDR3 size: 16 residues.

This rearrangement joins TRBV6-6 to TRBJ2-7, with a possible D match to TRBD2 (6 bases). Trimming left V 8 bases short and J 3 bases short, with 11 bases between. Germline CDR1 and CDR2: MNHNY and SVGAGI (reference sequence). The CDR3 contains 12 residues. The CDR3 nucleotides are TGTGCCAGCTTGGAGGGCTACTACGAGCAGTACTTC. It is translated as CASLEGYYEQYF.

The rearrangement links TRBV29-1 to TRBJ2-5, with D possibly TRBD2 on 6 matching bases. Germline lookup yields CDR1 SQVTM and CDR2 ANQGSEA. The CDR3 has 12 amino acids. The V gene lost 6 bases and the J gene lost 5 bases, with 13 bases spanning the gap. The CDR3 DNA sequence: TGCAGCGTATCGGCAGGGAGGGAGACCCAGTACTTC. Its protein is CSVSAGRETQYF.

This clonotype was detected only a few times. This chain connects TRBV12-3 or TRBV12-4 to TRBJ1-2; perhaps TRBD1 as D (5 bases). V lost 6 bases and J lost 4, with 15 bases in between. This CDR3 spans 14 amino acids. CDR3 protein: CASRDREGLYGYTF. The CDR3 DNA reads TGTGCCAGCAGAGACCGAGAGGGACTCTATGGCTACACCTTC.

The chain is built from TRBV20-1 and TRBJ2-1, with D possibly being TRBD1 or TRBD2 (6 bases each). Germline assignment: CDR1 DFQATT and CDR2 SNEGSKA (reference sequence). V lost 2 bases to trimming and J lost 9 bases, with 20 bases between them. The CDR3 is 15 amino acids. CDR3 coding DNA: TGCAGTGCTAGACCCCCGTGGGGGGCCGGCGGTGAGCAGTTCTTC. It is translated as CSARPPWGAGGEQFF.

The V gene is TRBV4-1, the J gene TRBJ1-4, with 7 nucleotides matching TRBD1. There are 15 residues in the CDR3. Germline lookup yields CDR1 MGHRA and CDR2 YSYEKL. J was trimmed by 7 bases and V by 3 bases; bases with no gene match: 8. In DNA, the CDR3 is TGCGCCAGCAGCCAGTCCGGGACAGAATCTGAAAAACTGTTTTTT. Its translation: CASSQSGTESEKLFF.

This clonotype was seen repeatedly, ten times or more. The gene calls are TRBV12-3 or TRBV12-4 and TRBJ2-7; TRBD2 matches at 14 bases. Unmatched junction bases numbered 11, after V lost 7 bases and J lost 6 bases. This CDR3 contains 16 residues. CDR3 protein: CASTLGLAGASGEQYF. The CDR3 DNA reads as TGTGCCAGCACCCTGGGACTAGCGGGAGCATCAGGCGAGCAGTACTTC.

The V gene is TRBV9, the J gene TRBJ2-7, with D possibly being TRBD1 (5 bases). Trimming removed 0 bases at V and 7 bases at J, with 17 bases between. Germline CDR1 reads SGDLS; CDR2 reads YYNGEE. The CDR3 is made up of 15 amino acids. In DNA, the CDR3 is TGTGCCAGCAGCGTAGGGTCCGGACACCACAATGAGCAGTACTTC. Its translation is CASSVGSGHHNEQYF.

CDR3 in DNA: TGTGCCAGCAGCCGGGCGAGGGGGAGAGGCACTGAAGCTTTCTTT. Translating it yields CASSRARGRGTEAFF. This sequence joins TRBV5-4 and TRBJ1-1; possibly TRBD1 for D (6 bases). This CDR3 is built from 15 residues. Per the germline V gene, CDR1 is SGHNT and CDR2 is YYREEE (reference sequence). Trimming removed 4 bases from V and 4 bases from J, with 17 bases in between.

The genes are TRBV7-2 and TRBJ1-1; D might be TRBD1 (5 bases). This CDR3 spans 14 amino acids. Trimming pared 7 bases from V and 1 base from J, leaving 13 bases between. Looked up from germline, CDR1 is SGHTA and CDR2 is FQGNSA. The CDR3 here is CASIRGPSNTEAFF. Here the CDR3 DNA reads TGTGCCAGCATCCGGGGACCCTCGAACACTGAAGCTTTCTTT. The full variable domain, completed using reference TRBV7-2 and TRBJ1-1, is GAGVSQSPSNKVTEKGKDVELRCDPISGHTALYWYRQSLGQGLEFLIYFQGNSAPDKSGLPSDRFSAERTGGSVSTLTIQRTQQEDSAVYLCASIRGPSNTEAFFGQGTRLTVV.

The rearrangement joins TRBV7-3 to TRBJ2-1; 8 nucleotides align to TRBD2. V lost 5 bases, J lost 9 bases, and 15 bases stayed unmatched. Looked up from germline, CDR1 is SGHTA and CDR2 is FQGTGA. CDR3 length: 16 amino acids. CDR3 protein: CASSLAGTGGKSEQFF. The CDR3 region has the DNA TGTGCCAGCAGCCTCGCGGGGACGGGGGGGAAAAGTGAGCAGTTCTTC.

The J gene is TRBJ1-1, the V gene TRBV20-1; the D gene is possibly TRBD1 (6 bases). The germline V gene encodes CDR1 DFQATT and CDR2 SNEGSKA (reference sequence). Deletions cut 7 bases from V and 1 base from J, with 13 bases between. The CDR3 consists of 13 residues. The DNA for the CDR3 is TGCAGTGGGGGGCCCTCAAGGAACACTGAAGCTTTCTTT. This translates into CSGGPSRNTEAFF.

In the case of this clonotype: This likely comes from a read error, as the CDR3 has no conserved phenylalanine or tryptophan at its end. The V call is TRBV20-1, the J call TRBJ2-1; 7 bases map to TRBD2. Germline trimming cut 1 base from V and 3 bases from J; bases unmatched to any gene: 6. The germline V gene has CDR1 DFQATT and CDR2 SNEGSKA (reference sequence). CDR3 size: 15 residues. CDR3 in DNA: TGCAGTGCTAGAGTGGGTAGCGGGTTCTACAATGAGCAGTTCTTA. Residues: CSARVGSGFYNEQFL.

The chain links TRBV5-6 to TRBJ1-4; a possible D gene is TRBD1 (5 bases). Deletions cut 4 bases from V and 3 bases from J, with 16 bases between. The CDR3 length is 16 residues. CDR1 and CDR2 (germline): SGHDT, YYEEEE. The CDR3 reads CASSQTPGGANEKLFF. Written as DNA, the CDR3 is TGTGCCAGCAGCCAGACACCCGGAGGGGCTAATGAAAAACTGTTTTTT.

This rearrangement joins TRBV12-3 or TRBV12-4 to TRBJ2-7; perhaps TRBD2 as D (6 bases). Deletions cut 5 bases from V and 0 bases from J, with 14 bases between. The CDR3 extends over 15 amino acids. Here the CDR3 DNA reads TGTGCCAGCAGTCCGGGACTGCCGAGCTCCTACGAGCAGTACTTC. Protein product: CASSPGLPSSYEQYF.